This T cell receptor beta chain was identified during a study of shared clonotypes between healthy human individuals (dated by TCRdb to 2020 to 2021). At the level of the whole study: Two women and three men aged 18 to 49 years were included in the cohort. To estimate repertoire size and how much clonotype sharing occurs between individuals, the study deeply sequenced the blood TCR repertoires of several healthy adults. For each donor, three plates each were used for CD4 naive and CD4 memory, two plates were used for CD8 naive, and one plate was used for CD8 memory. Libraries were prepared and TCR repertoires were sequenced by different laboratories using diverse techniques, in order to increase sequencing depth and limit assay-specific biases. Per donor, leukapheresis produced somewhere between about 0.94 and 9.5 billion PBMCs.

Worth noting for this clone: Its target antigen remains unknown. Per-base qualities were not stored, and no clone one base away is much larger.

TCR CDR3 regions were amplified from genomic DNA by multiplex PCR using the deep immunoSEQ assay. Genomic DNA extracted from each cell subset was distributed evenly over all wells of several immunoSEQ 96-well plates, and each plate served as one replicate. For sorted subsets, about 200 ng genomic DNA, equal to some 30,000 T cell genomes, was loaded into each replicate PCR. The purified libraries were quantified using a Qubit 3.0 fluorometer, sized with a Bioanalyzer 2100, and then quantified again using the KAPA Library Quantification kit. A separate single-read 150-cycle Illumina NextSeq 550 flow cell was used to sequence each immunoSEQ 96-well plate. The authors processed their data as follows. Because the immunoSEQ output included only junctional sequences and no quality scores, the filtering could not be the same as the filtering used for full-length reads. Sequences were annotated with PyIR, a Python wrapper for IgBLAST v1.9, and V/J genes and CDR3 were assigned using IMGT germline references. Any read was removed if the V/J assignment was weak (E-value above 1e-6), the CDR3 was missing, or the read contained stop codons, out-of-frame junctions, or ambiguous translated residues. V3J clonotypes were defined as sequences sharing an identical inferred V gene, J gene, and CDR3 amino acid sequence. Percentage overlap between repertoires was calculated by dividing the number of shared unique clonotypes by the size of the smaller repertoire. Richness of each repertoire was evaluated using RTK rarefaction, the Chao1 estimator, and Recon v2.1 estimates of unobserved clonotypes. Generation probabilities were computed with OLGA for all TCRbeta clonotypes obtained by the gDNA method from several donors. The table comes from immuneACCESS by way of TCRdb, which keeps in-frame sequences with V and J called. Part of the clones is missing from these tables; in studies checked, under half for an unresolved V gene and the rest for unknown reasons. V, J and clone size are taken as reported in that table, and D and trimming were inferred from the DNA itself. This sample lists about 2.4 million clones; 85% to 95% were detected once. The ten largest clonotypes hold under 0.15% of the sample.

The donors were healthy, HIV-negative adults with no recently reported acute infections or vaccinations. Every donor was a Caucasian adult residing in Nashville, Tennessee, USA. CD4+ T cells were enriched by magnetic negative selection, after which naive cells were positively selected on CD45RA and the negative fraction was taken as the memory subset. Blood was collected by leukapheresis, and PBMCs were isolated by Ficoll-Histopaque density gradient centrifugation and then cryopreserved in liquid nitrogen vapor phase. Analytical flow cytometry was used to check the purity and quantity of each magnetically sorted T cell population. From each sorted fraction, genomic DNA was isolated and quantified by UV absorbance on a Nanodrop 2000c. Points the paper makes about the study in general: Sampling was restricted to blood, and TCR repertoires in tissue are likely to differ from TCR repertoires in blood. Rarefaction of sorted-subset datasets indicated incomplete sequencing despite the large sequencing depth. Around 5% of naive CD4, 3.5% of naive CD8, about 2.4% of memory CD4, and about 0.4% of memory CD8 clonotypes were shared across a few donors. The small number of donors limited the genetic and exposure-history diversity represented. Compared with non-shared clonotypes, the clonotypes found in all four sorted-subset donors had higher generation probabilities. Based on pairwise subsampling, the degree of clonotype sharing among donors was expected to be affected by sequencing depth. Estimated clonotype richness was generally larger for naive than for memory subsets.

Sample: naive CD4+ T cells sorted from blood. The cell subset or site label on this specimen signifies: CD45RA+ positively selected. This TCR came from a man in his late teens or twenties in good health.

The DNA reads as follows: TGTGCCAGCAGGGCAGGGACTAACCCCTACGAGCAGTACTTC. Its protein reads: CASRAGTNPYEQYF. The V and J segments used are TRBV6-4 and TRBJ2-7; 7 bases in between match TRBD2. The CDR3 goes from the cysteine to the phenylalanine over 14 residues. The sequence is cut down to CDR3 DNA, 42 bases in frame from base 1. CDR1 MRHNA and CDR2 SNTAGT are derived from the germline V gene. V ends up 6 bases short and J 2 bases short, with an unmatched junction base count of 7.